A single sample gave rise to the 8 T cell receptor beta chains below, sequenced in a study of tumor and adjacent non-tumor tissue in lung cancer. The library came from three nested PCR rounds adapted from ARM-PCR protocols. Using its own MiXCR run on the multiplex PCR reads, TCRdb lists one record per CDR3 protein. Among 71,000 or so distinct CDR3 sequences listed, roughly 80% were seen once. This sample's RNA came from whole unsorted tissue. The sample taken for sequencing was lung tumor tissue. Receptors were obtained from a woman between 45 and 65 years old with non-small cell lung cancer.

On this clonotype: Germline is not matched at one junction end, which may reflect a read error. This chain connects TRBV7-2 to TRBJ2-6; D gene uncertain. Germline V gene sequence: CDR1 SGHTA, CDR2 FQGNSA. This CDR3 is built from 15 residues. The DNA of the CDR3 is TGTGCCGGCAGCTTAGTTGGCTCTGGGGCCAACGTCCTGACTTTC. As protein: CAGSLVGSGANVLTF.

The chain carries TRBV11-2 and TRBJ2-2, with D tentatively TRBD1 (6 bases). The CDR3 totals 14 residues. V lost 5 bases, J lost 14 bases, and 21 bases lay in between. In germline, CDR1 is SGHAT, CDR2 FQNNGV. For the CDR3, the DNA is TGTGCCAGCAGCAAAAACTGGGACACCGGTAATCTGTTTTTT. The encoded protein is CASSKNWDTGNLFF.

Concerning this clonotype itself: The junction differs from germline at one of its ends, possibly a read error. The chain's CDR3 is CASKSLSGSFMDERFF. CDR3 coding DNA: TGTGCCAGCAAGAGCCTATCAGGGTCCTTTATGGATGAGCGGTTCTTC. V is TRBV6-1 and J is TRBJ2-1; tentatively, D is TRBD1 (5 bases). The CDR3 consists of 16 residues. Germline V gene sequence: CDR1 MNHNS, CDR2 SASEGT.

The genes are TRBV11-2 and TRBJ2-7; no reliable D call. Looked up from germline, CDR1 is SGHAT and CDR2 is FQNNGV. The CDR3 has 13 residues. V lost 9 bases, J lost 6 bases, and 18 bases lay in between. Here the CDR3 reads CASGLGNDGEQYF. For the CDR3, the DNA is TGTGCCAGTGGCTTGGGGAATGACGGCGAGCAGTACTTC.

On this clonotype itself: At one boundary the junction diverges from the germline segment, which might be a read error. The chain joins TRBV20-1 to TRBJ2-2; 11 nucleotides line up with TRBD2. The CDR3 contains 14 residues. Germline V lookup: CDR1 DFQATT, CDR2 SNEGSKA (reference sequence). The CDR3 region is CSATSGRGTGELFF. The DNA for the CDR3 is TGTAGTGCCACTAGCGGGAGAGGCACCGGGGAGCTGTTTTTT.

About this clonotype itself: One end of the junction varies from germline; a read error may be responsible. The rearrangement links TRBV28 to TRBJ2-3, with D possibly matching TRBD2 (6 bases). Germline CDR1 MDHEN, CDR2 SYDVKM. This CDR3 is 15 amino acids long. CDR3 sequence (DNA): TGTGCCAGCAGTTTACCTAGCGCCTTCACAGATAGGCAGTATTTT. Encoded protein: CASSLPSAFTDRQYF.

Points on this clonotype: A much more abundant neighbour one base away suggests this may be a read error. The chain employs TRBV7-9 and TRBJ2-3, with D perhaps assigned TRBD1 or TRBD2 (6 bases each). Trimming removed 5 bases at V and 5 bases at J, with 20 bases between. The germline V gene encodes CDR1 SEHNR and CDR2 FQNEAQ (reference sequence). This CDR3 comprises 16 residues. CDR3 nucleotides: TGTGCCAGCAGCAACAAACTACCGGAGGGGGAAGATACGCAGTATTTT. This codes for CASSNKLPEGEDTQYF.

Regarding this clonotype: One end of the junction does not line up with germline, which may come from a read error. CDR3 in amino acids: CSARGERADSSYEQFF. CDR3 nucleotide sequence: TGCAGCGCTAGAGGCGAAAGGGCGGACAGCTCCTACGAGCAGTTCTTC. This rearrangement joins TRBV20-1 to TRBJ2-7; weak D call: TRBD1 (6 bases). Judging by the DNA end, TRBJ2-1 fits better; the J call may be wrong. This CDR3 has 16 amino acids. CDR1 DFQATT and CDR2 SNEGSKA come from the germline V gene (reference sequence).